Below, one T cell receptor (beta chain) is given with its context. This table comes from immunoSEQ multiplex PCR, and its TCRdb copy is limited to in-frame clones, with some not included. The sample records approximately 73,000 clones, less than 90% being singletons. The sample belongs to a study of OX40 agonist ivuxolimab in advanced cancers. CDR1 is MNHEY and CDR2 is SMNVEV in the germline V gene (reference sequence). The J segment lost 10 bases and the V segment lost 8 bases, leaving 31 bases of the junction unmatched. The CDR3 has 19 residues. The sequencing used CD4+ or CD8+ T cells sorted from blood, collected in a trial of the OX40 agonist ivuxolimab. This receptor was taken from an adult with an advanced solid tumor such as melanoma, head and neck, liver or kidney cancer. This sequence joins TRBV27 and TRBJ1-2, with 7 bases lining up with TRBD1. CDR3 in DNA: TGTGCCAGCGGGGGACCCCCCCTACAGGGGCGTCGGCTTCGAGATCCCTACACCTTC. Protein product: CASGGPPLQGRRLRDPYTF.